This passage covers 17 T cell receptor beta chains from one sample sequenced in a study of regulatory T cells in long-lasting Graves disease. The TCR beta library used iRepertoire HTBI primers with Arm-PCR amplification of CDR3. Each CDR3 protein gets one entry after TCRdb re-called the multiplex PCR reads with MiXCR. The table lists some 410,000 distinct CDR3 sequences, 15% to 20% of them singletons. As to time point: newly diagnosed GD, antithyroid drugs for less than 3 months. The TCR library was made from RNA that had been extracted from PBMCs in TRIzol. The same sample was also studied in work on T cells in Graves' hyperthyroidism and ophthalmopathy.

The material sequenced was peripheral blood mononuclear cells (PBMCs), taken at new diagnosis, from a patient treated with antithyroid drugs. The receptor set was obtained from a woman aged 25-40 years with Graves disease.

This clonotype showed up many times. V usage is TRBV2 and J usage is TRBJ2-1, with D maybe TRBD2 (5 bases). Germline-derived CDR1 and CDR2 are SNHLY and FYNNEI. The CDR3 covers 14 residues. The V gene lost 11 bases and the J gene lost 3 bases, with 17 bases spanning the gap. CDR3 nucleotides: TGTGCCGGGTTAAATTCGGGAAGCTACAATGAGCAGTTCTTC. This encodes CAGLNSGSYNEQFF.

The sample holds many counts of this clonotype. The V gene is TRBV6-1, the J gene TRBJ1-2, with no clear D. The germline gives CDR1 MNHNS, CDR2 SASEGT. Trimming removed 7 bases from V and 4 bases from J, with 16 bases in between. The CDR3 is 14 residues long. The CDR3 sequence is CASIRATGSYGYTF. Written as DNA, the CDR3 is TGTGCCAGCATCCGGGCCACGGGCAGCTATGGCTACACCTTC.

V is TRBV2 and J is TRBJ2-1, with a tentative D call TRBD2 (5 bases). The CDR3 runs to 13 residues. Germline lookup yields CDR1 SNHLY and CDR2 FYNNEI. The V gene lost 5 bases and the J gene lost 4 bases, with 9 bases spanning the gap. CDR3 sequence: CASSFRGYNEQFF. The CDR3 DNA follows: TGTGCCAGCAGTTTTCGAGGGTACAATGAGCAGTTCTTC. Supplemented by reference TRBV2 and TRBJ2-1, the full variable domain reads EPEVTQTPSHQVTQMGQEVILRCVPISNHLYFYWYRQILGQKVEFLVSFYNNEISEKSEIFDDQFSVERPDGSNFTLKIRSTKLEDSAMYFCASSFRGYNEQFFGPGTRLTVL.

Many counts were recorded for this clonotype. V is TRBV18 and J is TRBJ2-7; D uncertain. V was shortened by 0 bases and J by 2 bases, with 5 bases between the two germline ends. Germline V gene lookup returns CDR1 KGHSH and CDR2 LQKENI. This CDR3 is built from 13 residues. The CDR3 sequence: CASSPPQTYEQYF. The DNA for the CDR3 is TGTGCCAGCTCACCACCGCAGACCTACGAGCAGTACTTC.

This sequence joins TRBV28 and TRBJ1-6, with 9 bases identical to TRBD1. Per germline, CDR1 MDHEN and CDR2 SYDVKM. Trimming took 5 bases from V and 9 from J; bases not matched to a gene: 5. This CDR3 contains 14 residues. The CDR3 region is CASSPRDRVSPLHF. The CDR3 DNA follows: TGTGCCAGCAGTCCCCGGGACAGGGTTTCACCCCTCCACTTT. Full variable domain (remainder filled in from reference TRBV28 and TRBJ1-6): DVKVTQSSRYLVKRTGEKVFLECVQDMDHENMFWYRQDPGLGLRLIYFSYDVKMKEKGDIPEGYSVSREKKERFSLILESASTNQTSMYLCASSPRDRVSPLHFGNGTRLTVT.

This clonotype was counted ten times or more. This chain links TRBV18 with TRBJ2-1, with 11 positions matching TRBD2. Germline assignment: CDR1 KGHSH and CDR2 LQKENI. This CDR3 region has 15 residues. V was pared by 8 bases and J by 4 bases, with 7 bases of the junction left unmatched. CDR3 bases: TGTGCCAGCAGTTTGACTAGCGGGGTGTACAATGAGCAGTTCTTC. The encoded protein is CASSLTSGVYNEQFF.

This clonotype was observed at least ten times. The V call is TRBV24-1, the J call TRBJ1-2; D unclear. This CDR3 is 13 amino acids long. Germline V gene lookup returns CDR1 KGHDR and CDR2 SFDVKD. V lost 9 bases, J lost 2 bases, and 12 bases lay in between. CDR3 residues: CATAPFGNYGYTF. The CDR3 region has the DNA TGTGCCACCGCCCCTTTCGGAAACTATGGCTACACCTTC.

In this sample, this clonotype turned up a few times. The V gene is TRBV6-1, the J gene TRBJ2-3, with TRBD1 matching 12 bases. The length of the CDR3 is 17 residues. Germline CDR1 is MNHNS and CDR2 is SASEGT. V gave up 5 bases and J gave up 3 bases; unmatched junction bases: 9. CDR3 nucleotides: TGTGCCAGCAGTAACCCTCGGGACAGGGGGCTTACAGATACGCAGTATTTT. Protein sequence: CASSNPRDRGLTDTQYF.

The CDR3 loop reads CASSQDIGRGSRYEQYF. The CDR3 DNA is TGTGCCAGCAGCCAAGATATCGGGAGGGGAAGCCGCTACGAGCAGTACTTC. The chain joins TRBV4-2 to TRBJ2-7, with 8 bases matching TRBD2. Trimming removed 0 bases from V and 3 bases from J; junction bases left unmatched: 10. This CDR3 is 17 amino acids long. CDR1 is LGHNA, CDR2 YNFKEQ, per germline.

This clonotype appeared a few times. The chain recombines TRBV28 with TRBJ2-3; possibly TRBD1 or TRBD2 for D (6 bases each). Trimming removed 0 bases from V and 4 bases from J, with 32 bases in between. This CDR3 region has 22 residues. Germline V gene data show CDR1 as MDHEN and CDR2 as SYDVKM. The CDR3 protein is CASSLWEERVIERRGSADTQYF. DNA for the CDR3: TGTGCCAGCAGTTTATGGGAGGAGAGGGTAATAGAGCGGAGGGGGTCCGCAGATACGCAGTATTTT. Full variable domain (missing parts from reference TRBV28 and TRBJ2-3): DVKVTQSSRYLVKRTGEKVFLECVQDMDHENMFWYRQDPGLGLRLIYFSYDVKMKEKGDIPEGYSVSREKKERFSLILESASTNQTSMYLCASSLWEERVIERRGSADTQYFGPGTRLTVL.

This clonotype was observed at least ten times. The genes are TRBV5-4 and TRBJ2-5, with D maybe TRBD2 (6 bases). Germline lookup yields CDR1 SGHNT and CDR2 YYREEE (reference sequence). Trimming stripped 1 base from V and 2 bases from J, with 12 bases between. The CDR3 consists of 15 residues. The CDR3 loop reads CASSLSPGEQETQYF. The CDR3 DNA reads TGTGCCAGCAGCTTGAGCCCGGGGGAACAAGAGACCCAGTACTTC. The variable domain in full, completed from reference TRBV5-4 and TRBJ2-5, reads ETGVTQSPTHLIKTRGQQVTLRCSSQSGHNTVSWYQQALGQGPQFIFQYYREEENGRGNFPPRFSGLQFPNYSSELNVNALELDDSALYLCASSLSPGEQETQYFGPGTRLLVL.

For the CDR3, the DNA is TGCAGCGTTGTAGAGGGGCCCTCTGGAAACACCATATATTTT. Translation gives CSVVEGPSGNTIYF. The rearrangement links TRBV29-1 to TRBJ1-3; weak D call: TRBD1 (5 bases). V lost 4 bases to trimming and J lost 0 bases, with 10 bases between them. Germline V gene data show CDR1 as SQVTM and CDR2 as ANQGSEA. The CDR3 is 14 amino acids.

This clonotype was recorded at least ten times. The chain is built from TRBV3-1 and TRBJ2-7, with D unclear. Trimming stripped 5 bases from V and 3 bases from J, with 17 bases between. Germline values: CDR1 LGHDT, CDR2 YNNKEL (reference sequence). This CDR3 comprises 15 residues. The DNA for the CDR3 is TGTGCCAGCAGCTACGGACGTCTATCTGACTACGAGCAGTACTTC. Translating it yields CASSYGRLSDYEQYF.

This clonotype showed up many times. CDR3 sequence: CSASPLQGAKANEQFF. The CDR3 DNA follows: TGCAGTGCTAGCCCTTTACAGGGAGCAAAAGCCAATGAGCAGTTCTTC. The chain couples TRBV20-1 to TRBJ2-1; perhaps TRBD1 as D (6 bases). Germline V gene lookup returns CDR1 DFQATT and CDR2 SNEGSKA (reference sequence). V lost 3 bases, J lost 6 bases, and 21 bases lay in between. The CDR3 runs 16 residues.

Many counts were recorded for this clonotype. The rearrangement joins TRBV27 to TRBJ1-1, with 8 bases matching TRBD1. The V segment lost 6 bases and the J segment 0 bases; nucleotides outside the gene matches: 15. Per germline, CDR1 MNHEY and CDR2 SMNVEV (reference sequence). The CDR3 sequence is 18 residues long. The CDR3 DNA reads as TGTGCCAGCAGCGCGAAATGGCAGACAGGGGCAATGAACACTGAAGCTTTCTTT. The encoded protein is CASSAKWQTGAMNTEAFF.

This clonotype was counted at least ten times. The gene calls are TRBV28 and TRBJ2-5; D might be TRBD1 or TRBD2, each matching 5 bases. The CDR3 is 14 amino acids. The V end lost 8 bases, the J end lost 5 bases, and 18 bases lay between the germline ends. Looked up from germline, CDR1 is MDHEN and CDR2 is SYDVKM. The CDR3 DNA is TGTGCCAGCGGTCGAATGGGGGAACTCGAGACCCAGTACTTC. It encodes CASGRMGELETQYF.

This clonotype has ten or more counts. The chain is built from TRBV5-1 and TRBJ2-1; D gene ambiguous. Germline V gene sequence: CDR1 SGHRS, CDR2 YFSETQ. This CDR3 comprises 15 residues. Trimming took off 0 bases at V and 7 bases at J, with 14 bases between the two ends. CDR3 in amino acids: CASSLEPGVVNEQFF. CDR3 DNA: TGCGCCAGCAGCTTGGAACCAGGAGTCGTGAATGAGCAGTTCTTC.